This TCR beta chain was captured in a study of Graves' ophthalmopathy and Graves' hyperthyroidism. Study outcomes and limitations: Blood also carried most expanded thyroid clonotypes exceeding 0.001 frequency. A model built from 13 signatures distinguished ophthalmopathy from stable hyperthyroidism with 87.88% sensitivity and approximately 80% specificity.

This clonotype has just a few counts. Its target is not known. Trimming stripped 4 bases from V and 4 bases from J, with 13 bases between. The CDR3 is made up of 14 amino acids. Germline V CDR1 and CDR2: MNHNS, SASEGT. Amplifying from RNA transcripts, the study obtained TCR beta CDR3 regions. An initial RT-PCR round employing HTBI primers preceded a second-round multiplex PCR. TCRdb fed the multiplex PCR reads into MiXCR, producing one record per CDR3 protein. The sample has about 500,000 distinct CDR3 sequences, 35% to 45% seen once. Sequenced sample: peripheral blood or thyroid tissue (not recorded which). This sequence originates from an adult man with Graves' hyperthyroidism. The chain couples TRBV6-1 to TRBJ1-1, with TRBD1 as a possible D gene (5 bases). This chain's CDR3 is CASSVFGGGTEAFF. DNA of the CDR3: TGTGCCAGCAGTGTCTTTGGGGGTGGCACTGAAGCTTTCTTT.